This TCR beta chain originates from a study of vaccination and CD4 T cells after COVID-19. Cultured CD4+ T cell DNA underwent sequencing with the Oncomine TCR Beta short-read assay. Each CDR3 protein gets one entry after TCRdb re-called the PCR reads with MiXCR. Here the sample spans roughly 11,000 distinct CDR3 sequences, about 57% being singletons. Sample treatment: approximately 9-day PBMC culture with coronavirus spike peptide pools or control peptides (ViraFEST assay). CDR3 length equals 11 residues. The germline gives CDR1 DFQATT, CDR2 SNEGSKA (reference sequence). Trimming shortened V by 6 bases and J by 7 bases, and 12 bases separated the two germline ends. About this clonotype itself: Its antigen is not known.

Sequences were obtained from CD4+ T cells from blood, cultured in vitro. The V call is TRBV20-1, the J call TRBJ2-5; perhaps TRBD1 as D (5 bases). The TCR was taken from a human donor who had recovered from COVID-19. CDR3 sequence (DNA): TGCAGTGCCGATCATCAGGGGACCCAGTACTTC. Protein: CSADHQGTQYF.